These 25 T cell receptor beta chains were sequenced from one sample in a study of cytomegalovirus exposure and HLA in healthy donors. PCR employed 60 Vbeta and 13 Jbeta primers. Assay used: immunoSEQ multiplex PCR; TCRdb lists only in-frame clones, some missing. The sample has about 110,000 clones; under 80% are singletons. Sequencing input: PBMCs. Receptor source: a woman in her forties in good health and CMV-seropositive.

The chain joins TRBV4-1 to TRBJ2-7; D call uncertain. V gave up 4 bases and J gave up 0 bases, with 7 bases separating them. The germline gives CDR1 MGHRA, CDR2 YSYEKL. The CDR3 is 13 amino acids. In DNA, the CDR3 is TGCGCCAGCAGCCCTGCGCTCTCCTACGAGCAGTACTTC. Translating gives CASSPALSYEQYF.

This rearrangement joins TRBV14 to TRBJ1-1; D is perhaps TRBD1 (5 bases). V lost 2 bases and J lost 5, with 12 bases in between. This CDR3 contains 14 residues. The germline gives CDR1 SGHDN, CDR2 FVKESK. The CDR3 DNA reads as TGTGCCAGCAGCCAATCCTCAGGGAAAACTGAAGCTTTCTTT. Its protein product is CASSQSSGKTEAFF.

The chain is built from TRBV30 and TRBJ1-2; TRBD1 is a possible D gene (6 bases). Germline CDR1 GTSNPN, CDR2 SVGIG (reference sequence). The CDR3 has 16 residues. V was shortened by 0 bases and J by 4 bases, with 18 bases between the two germline ends. The CDR3 loop is CAWSVPIKGVLYGYTF. In nucleotides, the CDR3 is TGTGCCTGGAGTGTACCGATTAAGGGGGTACTCTATGGCTACACCTTC.

This clone was picked up a small number of times. The chain couples TRBV28 to TRBJ2-7, with a possible D match to TRBD1 (6 bases). Germline V gives CDR1 MDHEN, CDR2 SYDVKM. The length of the CDR3 is 15 residues. Deletions cut 3 bases from V and 6 bases from J, with 18 bases between. The CDR3 coding sequence is TGTGCCAGCAGTTTGGGGGACATCGCTGCGGGCGAGCAGTACTTC. This codes for CASSLGDIAAGEQYF.

The chain employs TRBV19 and TRBJ1-2, with 9 bases that match TRBD1. The CDR3 covers 13 residues. The germline gives CDR1 LNHDA, CDR2 SQIVND (reference sequence). V lost 6 bases to trimming and J lost 8 bases; unmatched junction nucleotides: 7. The CDR3 sequence: CASRKQGAWGYTF. The CDR3 nucleotides are TGTGCCAGTAGAAAACAGGGGGCTTGGGGCTACACCTTC.

This clone was observed a few times. The chain employs TRBV27 and TRBJ1-2; TRBD1 aligns across 7 bases. This CDR3 is 15 amino acids long. Germline V gene sequence: CDR1 MNHEY, CDR2 SMNVEV (reference sequence). With 6 bases clipped from V and 7 bases from J, the junction kept 14 bases outside the gene matches. CDR3 loop: CASRTHTGTAGGYTF. Written as DNA, the CDR3 is TGTGCCAGCAGAACTCACACCGGGACAGCGGGTGGCTACACCTTC.

J is TRBJ2-6 and V is TRBV11-2; D is possibly TRBD2 (5 bases). The CDR3 sequence is 19 residues long. Germline assignment: CDR1 SGHAT and CDR2 FQNNGV. V lost 2 bases and J lost 0, with 17 bases in between. CDR3 protein: CASSLMTPGFRSGANVLTF. CDR3 sequence (DNA): TGTGCCAGCAGCTTAATGACCCCGGGGTTCCGCTCTGGGGCCAACGTCCTGACTTTC.

This clone was picked up a small number of times. J is TRBJ1-1 and V is TRBV6-6, with D perhaps TRBD1 (5 bases). The CDR3 contains 14 residues. Germline values: CDR1 MNHNY, CDR2 SVGAGI (reference sequence). V was clipped by 8 bases and J by 4 bases, with 17 bases between them. Here the CDR3 DNA reads TGTGCCAGCGACCGACCCCGGACACTCACTGAAGCTTTCTTT. It specifies CASDRPRTLTEAFF.

This chain uses TRBV5-1 with TRBJ2-1; TRBD1 matches 11 bases. The trim removed 2 bases at V and 7 bases at J, leaving 5 bases unmatched. This CDR3 has 15 amino acids. Germline V CDR1 and CDR2: SGHRS, YFSETQ. The CDR3 nucleotides are TGCGCCAGCAGCTTCGGACAGGGGGCCCGTAATGAGCAGTTCTTC. Encoded protein: CASSFGQGARNEQFF.

The V and J genes are TRBV19 and TRBJ2-3, with 7 bases fitting TRBD2. CDR3 length equals 15 residues. From germline, CDR1 is LNHDA and CDR2 SQIVND (reference sequence). After removal of 7 bases from V and 2 bases from J, the junction contained 9 bases not matched to a gene. The CDR3 spells CASKMGREVTDTQYF. For the CDR3, the DNA is TGTGCCAGTAAGATGGGTCGGGAGGTCACAGATACGCAGTATTTT.

The chain couples TRBV6-5 to TRBJ2-1, with 7 bases identical to TRBD2. The CDR3 consists of 15 residues. Trimming took 5 bases from V and 0 from J; bases not matched to a gene: 4. Germline CDR1 is MNHEY and CDR2 is SVGAGI. This CDR3 reads CASSRTGGSYNEQFF. CDR3 bases: TGTGCCAGCAGTCGAACGGGGGGCTCCTACAATGAGCAGTTCTTC.

CDR3 nucleotides: TGTGCCAGCAGCAAGCAAGCCTCTGGGGCCAACGTCCTGACTTTC. Protein: CASSKQASGANVLTF. The chain combines TRBV5-4 with TRBJ2-6; D is ambiguous. Deletions cut 4 bases from V and 0 bases from J, with 8 bases between. The CDR3 sequence is 15 residues long. Germline CDR1 is SGHNT and CDR2 is YYREEE (reference sequence).

V is TRBV7-9 and J is TRBJ2-5; 7 nucleotides match TRBD2. The germline gives CDR1 SEHNR, CDR2 FQNEAQ (reference sequence). The CDR3 sequence is 13 residues long. V dropped 5 bases and J dropped 2; count of bases not matched to a gene: 2. CDR3 in amino acids: CASSRTRQETQYF. DNA for the CDR3: TGTGCCAGCAGCCGGACTAGACAAGAGACCCAGTACTTC.

This chain connects TRBV11-1 to TRBJ2-7; 10 bases agree with TRBD2. J lost 3 bases, V lost 5 bases, and 4 bases had no gene match. The CDR3 loop spans 14 amino acids. Germline V gene data show CDR1 as SGHAT and CDR2 as FQDESV (reference sequence). The CDR3 protein is CASSVGLADYEQYF. CDR3 nucleotides: TGTGCCAGCAGCGTCGGACTAGCGGACTACGAGCAGTACTTC. Filled out from reference TRBV11-1 and TRBJ2-7, the complete variable domain reads EAEVAQSPRYKITEKSQAVAFWCDPISGHATLYWYRQILGQGPELLVQFQDESVVDDSQLPKDRFSAERLKGVDSTLKIQPAELGDSAMYLCASSVGLADYEQYFGPGTRLTVT.

The V call is TRBV5-1, the J call TRBJ2-1; D not certain. The CDR3 extends over 15 amino acids. Germline V gene data show CDR1 as SGHRS and CDR2 as YFSETQ. V lost 0 bases to trimming and J lost 0 bases, with 7 bases between them. CDR3 bases: TGCGCCAGCAGCTTGGACCCTAGCTCCTACAATGAGCAGTTCTTC. Translated: CASSLDPSSYNEQFF.

J is TRBJ2-3 and V is TRBV5-4; TRBD2 might be the D (6 bases). The germline V gene has CDR1 SGHNT and CDR2 YYREEE (reference sequence). Trimming stripped 5 bases from V and 1 base from J, with 14 bases between. CDR3 size: 15 residues. The CDR3 region is CASRPGTARTDTQYF. The CDR3 DNA is TGTGCCAGCAGGCCCGGGACTGCGCGCACAGATACGCAGTATTTT.

The V gene is TRBV2, the J gene TRBJ1-5, with D possibly TRBD1 on 6 matching bases. CDR3 size: 16 residues. Germline V gives CDR1 SNHLY, CDR2 FYNNEI. V was shortened by 2 bases and J by 0 bases, with 11 bases between the two germline ends. The CDR3 nucleotides are TGTGCCAGCAGTGAACGGACAGATAGTAGCAATCAGCCCCAGCATTTT. Protein sequence: CASSERTDSSNQPQHF.

The rearrangement joins TRBV19 to TRBJ2-4, with 7 bases lining up with TRBD1. Germline lookup yields CDR1 LNHDA and CDR2 SQIVND (reference sequence). The CDR3 length is 13 residues. With V trimmed by 4 bases and J by 6 bases, 3 bases remained unmatched. CDR3 DNA: TGTGCCAGTAGTAGCAACAGGGGAAACATTCAGTACTTC. It yields the protein CASSSNRGNIQYF.

The rearrangement joins TRBV18 to TRBJ2-7, with D maybe TRBD2 (5 bases). The ends were cut back, 4 bases at V and 3 bases at J, with 10 bases in the middle. This CDR3 is 13 amino acids long. Germline values: CDR1 KGHSH, CDR2 LQKENI. CDR3 protein: CASSRSEVYEQYF. The CDR3 nucleotides are TGTGCCAGCTCACGTTCGGAGGTCTACGAGCAGTACTTC.

Written as DNA, the CDR3 is TGTGCCAGCAGCTGGACAGGTCTGAACACTGAAGCTTTCTTT. Residues: CASSWTGLNTEAFF. The chain carries TRBV7-9 and TRBJ1-1; 7 nucleotides match TRBD1. V was clipped by 4 bases and J by 0 bases; unmatched bases: 2. Germline values: CDR1 SEHNR, CDR2 FQNEAQ (reference sequence). There are 14 residues in the CDR3.

This chain joins TRBV27 and TRBJ1-1; D is possibly TRBD1 (5 bases). Germline-derived CDR1 and CDR2 are MNHEY and SMNVEV (reference sequence). The CDR3 is made up of 14 amino acids. V gave up 0 bases and J gave up 2 bases, with 7 bases separating them. The chain's CDR3 is CASSLSDSNTEAFF. As DNA, the CDR3 is TGTGCCAGCAGTTTATCAGACAGCAACACTGAAGCTTTCTTT.

The chain has TRBV5-4 and TRBJ2-1, with D possibly matching TRBD1 (6 bases). Deletions cut 1 base from V and 9 bases from J, with 11 bases between. CDR1 and CDR2 (germline): SGHNT, YYREEE (reference sequence). This CDR3 contains 13 residues. CDR3 loop: CASSLQGWGEQFF. The CDR3, as DNA: TGTGCCAGCAGCTTGCAGGGGTGGGGTGAGCAGTTCTTC.

This clone was detected only once. This chain joins TRBV6-5 and TRBJ1-5, with D perhaps TRBD1 (5 bases). Germline V gene sequence: CDR1 MNHEY, CDR2 SVGAGI. Trimming cost V 5 bases and J 6 bases, with 11 bases left between them. The CDR3 loop spans 13 amino acids. The CDR3 sequence is CASSGTGSQPQHF. The CDR3 nucleotides are TGTGCCAGCAGTGGGACTGGGAGTCAGCCCCAGCATTTT.

The rearrangement links TRBV5-1 to TRBJ2-5; D is ambiguous. Trimming shortened V by 4 bases and J by 1 base, and 5 bases separated the two germline ends. The length of the CDR3 is 12 residues. Germline CDR1 and CDR2: SGHRS and YFSETQ. CDR3: CASSLSQETQYF. The CDR3 bases are TGCGCCAGCAGCCTCTCCCAAGAGACCCAGTACTTC.

The rearrangement uses TRBV30 and TRBJ1-6; 11 bases line up with TRBD1. CDR3 size: 15 residues. J lost 6 bases, V lost 2 bases, and 3 bases had no gene match. Germline lookup yields CDR1 GTSNPN and CDR2 SVGIG (reference sequence). CDR3 bases: TGTGCCTGGAGTAGGGACAGGGGGTTTAATTCACCCCTCCACTTT. It codes for CAWSRDRGFNSPLHF.